These 26 T cell receptor beta chains were sequenced from one sample in a study of beta chain features in type 1 diabetes. The sequenced template was cDNA made from the entire isolated RNA. Method: immunoSEQ multiplex PCR; TCRdb's copy keeps in-frame clones and lacks some. The sample lists fewer than 900,000 clones; 15% to 20% were seen once. The sequencing sample was made of naive CD4+ T cells from blood. These receptors were taken from a woman in her late teens or twenties in good health.

This clone was seen a few times. The gene calls are TRBV9 and TRBJ2-7, with D perhaps TRBD2 (6 bases). Germline V gives CDR1 SGDLS, CDR2 YYNGEE. The CDR3 has 16 residues. The V end was cut by 3 bases, the J end by 1 base, with 17 bases between. The CDR3 bases are TGTGCCAGCAGCGCAAACTCCGGGACTCGTTCCTACGAGCAGTACTTC. Protein product: CASSANSGTRSYEQYF.

This clone was seen a handful of times. The rearrangement uses TRBV9 and TRBJ2-1; 9 bases are a match to TRBD2. V lost 0 bases and J lost 8; bases outside the gene matches: 18. From germline, CDR1 is SGDLS and CDR2 YYNGEE. This CDR3 has 19 amino acids. CDR3 protein: CASSVGTMGVAGVLHEQFF. The CDR3 bases are TGTGCCAGCAGCGTAGGGACTATGGGGGTAGCGGGAGTGTTACATGAGCAGTTCTTC.

This clone has a handful of counts. The J gene is TRBJ2-7, the V gene TRBV25-1; D gene uncertain. The V end was cut by 1 base, the J end by 2 bases, with 0 bases between. CDR1 MGHDK and CDR2 SYGVNS come from the germline V gene. This CDR3 has 11 amino acids. In nucleotides, the CDR3 is TGTGCCAGCAGTGAATCCTACGAGCAGTACTTC. Translating gives CASSESYEQYF.

Concerning this clone: A junction boundary mismatches the germline segment, possibly from a read error. For the CDR3, the DNA is TGTGCCAGCAGCCTAGCGACAGGGTCCTCCTACGAGCAGTACTTC. Amino acids: CASSLATGSSYEQYF. The chain combines TRBV11-1 with TRBJ2-7; D is perhaps TRBD1 (7 bases). Germline loops: CDR1 SGHAT, CDR2 FQDESV (reference sequence). The CDR3 is made up of 15 amino acids.

This rearrangement joins TRBV4-1 to TRBJ1-2, with TRBD1 matching 9 bases. The CDR3 extends over 14 amino acids. V lost 5 bases, J lost 2 bases, and 3 bases stayed unmatched. Germline V gene lookup returns CDR1 MGHRA and CDR2 YSYEKL. Here the CDR3 DNA reads TGCGCCAGCAGCACAGGGGGCGGAAACTATGGCTACACCTTC. Translating gives CASSTGGGNYGYTF.

This clone was picked up one time. This chain links TRBV10-3 with TRBJ1-5; D might be TRBD1 (5 bases). The CDR3 loop spans 13 amino acids. Deletions cut 10 bases from V and 1 base from J, with 11 bases between. CDR1 is ENHRY, CDR2 SYGVKD, per germline. In nucleotides, the CDR3 is TGTGCCAGCAGACGGGACAGCAATCAGCCCCAGCATTTT. This sequence encodes CASRRDSNQPQHF.

Concerning this clone itself: The same CDR3 also results from other DNA sequences found in this sample. This chain uses TRBV27 with TRBJ1-3, with D maybe TRBD1 (5 bases). V was shortened by 3 bases and J by 1 base, with 7 bases between the two germline ends. CDR3 length equals 14 residues. Germline CDR1 and CDR2: MNHEY and SMNVEV (reference sequence). The CDR3: CASSLRGSGNTIYF. The CDR3, as DNA: TGTGCCAGCAGTTTGAGGGGTTCTGGAAACACCATATATTTT.

This clone appeared a few times. The chain employs TRBV14 and TRBJ2-5; D might be TRBD2 (5 bases). V gave up 1 base and J gave up 5 bases, with 11 bases separating them. The CDR3 has 14 amino acids. Germline values: CDR1 SGHDN, CDR2 FVKESK. The CDR3 reads CASSQGSGWETQYF. The CDR3 nucleotides are TGTGCCAGCAGCCAAGGATCGGGGTGGGAGACCCAGTACTTC. Together with reference TRBV14 and TRBJ2-5, the CDR3 gives the full variable domain: EAGVTQFPSHSVIEKGQTVTLRCDPISGHDNLYWYRRVMGKEIKFLLHFVKESKQDESGMPNNRFLAERTGGTYSTLKVQPAELEDSGVYFCASSQGSGWETQYFGPGTRLLVL.

This chain joins TRBV6-1 and TRBJ2-6; D gene unclear. With 5 bases removed from V and 0 bases from J, the gap between germline ends came to 2 bases. The CDR3 spans 13 residues. Germline CDR1 reads MNHNS; CDR2 reads SASEGT. The CDR3 is CASSYSGANVLTF. DNA for the CDR3: TGTGCCAGCAGTTACTCTGGGGCCAACGTCCTGACTTTC.

The chain joins TRBV5-1 to TRBJ1-1; 8 nucleotides match TRBD1. Germline CDR1 SGHRS, CDR2 YFSETQ. Trimming at V came to 3 bases and at J to 1 base, leaving 5 bases not matched to a gene. The length of the CDR3 is 15 residues. CDR3 amino acids: CASSSHGTGNTEAFF. DNA of the CDR3: TGCGCCAGCAGCTCACACGGGACAGGGAACACTGAAGCTTTCTTT.

This clone was counted only a few times. This chain links TRBV5-4 with TRBJ2-5; 7 bases fit TRBD1. The V segment lost 5 bases and the J segment 5 bases; nucleotides outside the gene matches: 6. CDR3 length: 13 residues. Germline loops: CDR1 SGHNT, CDR2 YYREEE (reference sequence). This chain's CDR3 is CASSMTGWETQYF. CDR3 DNA sequence: TGTGCCAGCAGTATGACAGGGTGGGAGACCCAGTACTTC. Based on the CDR3 plus reference TRBV5-4 and TRBJ2-5, the full variable domain is ETGVTQSPTHLIKTRGQQVTLRCSSQSGHNTVSWYQQALGQGPQFIFQYYREEENGRGNFPPRFSGLQFPNYSSELNVNALELDDSALYLCASSMTGWETQYFGPGTRLLVL.

The table lists this clone with a few counts. The V gene is TRBV7-2, the J gene TRBJ2-1; 8 bases fit TRBD1. This CDR3 region has 16 residues. V lost 4 bases to trimming and J lost 1 base; unmatched junction nucleotides: 6. Looked up from germline, CDR1 is SGHTA and CDR2 is FQGNSA. CDR3 nucleotides: TGTGCCAGCAGCTCCCCGAGGACAGGGTCCTACAATGAGCAGTTCTTC. This gives the protein CASSSPRTGSYNEQFF.

A note on this clone: This CDR3 is also generated by other DNA sequences in the sample. This chain connects TRBV10-3 to TRBJ1-1, with D perhaps matching TRBD1 (6 bases). Germline values: CDR1 ENHRY, CDR2 SYGVKD. Trimming removed 7 bases from V and 0 bases from J, with 9 bases in between. The CDR3 is 13 amino acids. The CDR3 here is CAITDSLNTEAFF. In nucleotides, the CDR3 is TGTGCCATCACGGACAGCCTGAACACTGAAGCTTTCTTT.

The chain couples TRBV6-4 to TRBJ2-7, with 10 bases lining up with TRBD1. V shed 4 bases and J 7 bases; nucleotides not matched to a gene: 4. CDR1 and CDR2 from the germline V gene are MRHNA and SNTAGT. CDR3 length: 13 residues. As DNA, the CDR3 is TGTGCCAGCAGTGTGGGGACAGGGGAAGAGCAGTACTTC. This sequence encodes CASSVGTGEEQYF.

In this sample, this clone turned up a few times. This sample includes further DNA sequences coding for the same CDR3. The chain uses TRBV7-2 and TRBJ2-1; D ambiguous. The V gene lost 1 base and the J gene lost 4 bases, with 2 bases spanning the gap. Germline assignment: CDR1 SGHTA and CDR2 FQGNSA. This CDR3 has 12 residues. Written as DNA, the CDR3 is TGTGCCAGCAGCTTAGATTACAATGAGCAGTTCTTC. Its protein product is CASSLDYNEQFF.

The chain joins TRBV10-3 to TRBJ1-2; D is ambiguous. Germline values: CDR1 ENHRY, CDR2 SYGVKD. V lost 0 bases, J lost 4 bases, and 12 bases lay in between. The CDR3 runs 15 residues. This CDR3 reads CAISESWDLVYGYTF. In DNA, the CDR3 is TGTGCCATCAGTGAGTCTTGGGATCTCGTCTATGGCTACACCTTC.

The rearrangement uses TRBV7-2 and TRBJ2-3; D may match TRBD1 or TRBD2 (5 bases each). Germline-derived CDR1 and CDR2 are SGHTA and FQGNSA. Trimming stripped 5 bases from V and 2 bases from J, with 11 bases between. This CDR3 is 14 amino acids long. CDR3 loop: CASSLGTNTDTQYF. In DNA form, the CDR3 reads TGTGCCAGCAGCCTCGGGACCAACACAGATACGCAGTATTTT. The variable domain in full, with the rest retrieved from reference TRBV7-2 and TRBJ2-3, is GAGVSQSPSNKVTEKGKDVELRCDPISGHTALYWYRQSLGQGLEFLIYFQGNSAPDKSGLPSDRFSAERTGGSVSTLTIQRTQQEDSAVYLCASSLGTNTDTQYFGPGTRLTVL.

The CDR3: CASSTGTSGSIYEQYF. The CDR3 DNA follows: TGTGCCAGCAGCACAGGGACTAGCGGGAGTATCTACGAGCAGTACTTC. The V call is TRBV5-4, the J call TRBJ2-7; 14 bases agree with TRBD2. V was pared by 4 bases and J by 3 bases, with 6 bases of the junction left unmatched. The CDR3 is made up of 16 amino acids. Germline CDR1 reads SGHNT; CDR2 reads YYREEE (reference sequence).

This clone showed up just a few times. The CDR3 sequence is CASSQLTGLAFSTDTQYF. The CDR3 DNA is TGTGCCAGCAGCCAATTGACGGGACTAGCGTTTAGCACAGATACGCAGTATTTT. V is TRBV4-2 and J is TRBJ2-3; 10 nucleotides agree with TRBD2. The CDR3 extends over 18 amino acids. Germline loops: CDR1 LGHNA, CDR2 YNFKEQ. With 2 bases clipped from V and 0 bases from J, the junction kept 8 bases outside the gene matches.

This clone was observed a handful of times. The CDR3 loop is CASSSHFTTSGQETQYF. The CDR3, as DNA: TGTGCCAGCAGCTCCCACTTCACGACTAGCGGCCAAGAGACCCAGTACTTC. The chain links TRBV7-2 to TRBJ2-5; 9 bases fit TRBD2. Germline CDR1 reads SGHTA; CDR2 reads FQGNSA. This CDR3 comprises 17 residues. Germline trimming cut 4 bases from V and 1 base from J; bases unmatched to any gene: 10.

The V call is TRBV2, the J call TRBJ1-2; weak D call: TRBD1 (6 bases). The germline V gene encodes CDR1 SNHLY and CDR2 FYNNEI. This CDR3 spans 13 amino acids. V lost 4 bases and J 4 bases, leaving 10 bases between the germline ends. CDR3 sequence reads: CASSVGQGYGYTF. The DNA for the CDR3 is TGTGCCAGCAGTGTGGGACAAGGCTATGGCTACACCTTC.

This clone was counted only a few times. The rearrangement links TRBV5-4 to TRBJ2-1, with a possible D match to TRBD2 (6 bases). The CDR3 spans 15 residues. Germline V gene sequence: CDR1 SGHNT, CDR2 YYREEE (reference sequence). The V gene lost 1 base and the J gene lost 4 bases, with 12 bases spanning the gap. CDR3 sequence: CASSLPIAAYNEQFF. CDR3 DNA sequence: TGTGCCAGCAGCTTGCCGATAGCGGCATACAATGAGCAGTTCTTC.

This clone turned up a few times. The chain carries TRBV7-3 and TRBJ1-2; 8 nucleotides align to TRBD1. Germline V lookup: CDR1 SGHTA, CDR2 FQGTGA. CDR3 size: 16 residues. Losses at the gene ends were 3 bases for V and 7 bases for J; bases not matched to a gene: 13. CDR3 sequence (DNA): TGTGCCAGCAGCTTTCCTCCAACAGGGGGGATTGGTGGCTACACCTTC. As protein: CASSFPPTGGIGGYTF.

This clone came up a few times. This sequence joins TRBV5-4 and TRBJ1-5; 9 bases match TRBD1. Unmatched junction bases numbered 7, after V lost 3 bases and J lost 3 bases. Germline CDR1 SGHNT, CDR2 YYREEE (reference sequence). This CDR3 is built from 16 residues. The CDR3 coding sequence is TGTGCCAGCAGCTCAGGTGGGACAGGGTCCAATCAGCCCCAGCATTTT. Its protein product is CASSSGGTGSNQPQHF.

The V call is TRBV9, the J call TRBJ2-5; 12 nucleotides line up with TRBD2. The end of the DNA aligns better with TRBJ2-7, so the J call may be wrong. Germline V CDR1 and CDR2: SGDLS, YYNGEE. The CDR3 contains 14 residues. DNA for the CDR3: TGTGCCAGCAGCGAGACTAGCGGGAGCTACGAGCAGTACTTC. This codes for CASSETSGSYEQYF.

The rearrangement uses TRBV28 and TRBJ1-5; D perhaps matches TRBD1 (5 bases). Looked up from germline, CDR1 is MDHEN and CDR2 is SYDVKM. V lost 5 bases and J lost 7, with 12 bases in between. The CDR3 sequence is 13 residues long. The CDR3 loop reads CASSGGILQPQHF. The CDR3 region has the DNA TGTGCCAGCAGTGGGGGGATTTTACAGCCCCAGCATTTT.